This is a list of T cell receptor beta chains from one sample in a study of T-cell memory formation after mild COVID-19. TCRdb re-analysed the 5' RACE reads in MiXCR, keeping a single row per CDR3 protein. Among 35,000 to 40,000 distinct CDR3 sequences, less than 8% were seen once, and the ten largest hold 0.8% to 1%. Sequences were obtained from PBMCs or a T cell subset sorted from them (not recorded which). The source is an adult who had mild COVID-19 (a few samples of this study predate the infection). Cell type and time point are not known. Each CDR3 is given with its conserved first and last residue. The D gene is left open where the match is weak. Expanded clones get a size class; other rows say once, few or many, or leave the size out.

J | size | D | V | CDR3 | DNA
TRBJ2-7 | - | TRBD1 | TRBV27 | CASSLLGQGERQYF | TGTGCCAGCAGTTTATTGGGACAGGGGGAAAGGCAGTACTTC
TRBJ2-5 | many | - | TRBV7-2 | CASSLDFGETQYF | TGTGCCAGCAGCTTAGATTTTGGGGAGACCCAGTACTTC
TRBJ1-5 | many | TRBD1 | TRBV20-1 | CSATDRGIYGNQPQHF | TGCAGTGCCACCGACAGGGGAATTTATGGCAATCAGCCCCAGCATTTT
TRBJ1-5 | once | - | TRBV6-5 | CASSQQAVGGTQHF | TGTGCCAGCAGTCAACAGGCTGTTGGCGGCACCCAGCATTTT
TRBJ2-3 | many | - | TRBV7-3 | CASMEGSDTQYF | TGTGCCAGTATGGAGGGGTCAGATACGCAGTATTTT
TRBJ1-5 | - | TRBD1 | TRBV6-5 | CASSPLPGTGNQPQHF | TGTGCCAGCAGCCCCCTCCCCGGGACAGGAAATCAGCCCCAGCATTTT
TRBJ1-1 | - | - | TRBV30 | CAWSGWGSRTEAFF | TGTGCCTGGAGTGGGTGGGGTTCGAGGACTGAAGCTTTCTTT
TRBJ2-2 | many | - | TRBV9 | CASSPQANTGELFF | TGTGCCAGCAGCCCCCAGGCGAACACCGGGGAGCTGTTTTTT
TRBJ2-3 | few | TRBD2 | TRBV20-1 | CSAREFGGGSTDTQYF | TGCAGTGCTAGAGAGTTCGGGGGGGGGAGCACAGATACGCAGTATTTT
TRBJ2-7 | many | TRBD2 | TRBV19 | CASSINPGGYEQYF | TGTGCCAGTAGTATCAATCCGGGGGGATACGAGCAGTACTTC
TRBJ1-5 | many | - | TRBV5-1 | CASSPGQHTNQPQHF | TGCGCCAGCAGCCCTGGACAGCACACCAATCAGCCCCAGCATTTT
TRBJ2-3 | many | TRBD2 | TRBV5-1 | CASSFGLAAGDTQYF | TGCGCCAGCAGCTTTGGACTAGCGGCGGGAGATACGCAGTATTTT
TRBJ1-2 | many | - | TRBV29-1 | CSVDSTWNYGYTF | TGCAGCGTTGACAGTACTTGGAACTATGGCTACACCTTC
TRBJ2-5 | few | - | TRBV7-2 | CASSLAVQETQYF | TGTGCCAGCAGCTTAGCAGTCCAAGAGACCCAGTACTTC
TRBJ2-5 | - | TRBD2 | TRBV20-1 | CSARELPGLAGGPVGSQYF | TGCAGTGCTAGGGAACTCCCGGGACTAGCGGGGGGGCCGGTTGGGTCCCAGTACTTC
TRBJ2-4 | - | - | TRBV29-1 | CSVELSGSAKNIQYF | TGCAGCGTTGAACTTTCAGGCAGTGCCAAAAACATTCAGTACTTC
TRBJ2-7 | - | TRBD2 | TRBV7-2 | CASSLGGTKSQYF | TGTGCCAGCAGCTTAGGTGGGACTAAGTCCCAGTACTTC
TRBJ2-3 | many | - | TRBV12-5 | CASGLGGTQYF | TGTGCTAGTGGTTTGGGGGGGACGCAGTATTTT
TRBJ1-2 | - | TRBD1 | TRBV5-4 | CASSQGQGYGYTF | TGTGCCAGCAGCCAGGGACAGGGCTATGGCTACACCTTC
TRBJ2-1 | - | TRBD1 | TRBV2 | CASSFQGQGENNEQFF | TGTGCCAGCAGTTTCCAGGGACAGGGGGAAAACAATGAGCAGTTCTTC
TRBJ2-1 | few | TRBD1 | TRBV27 | CASSPNRDREEFF | TGTGCCAGCAGTCCAAACCGGGACAGGGAGGAGTTCTTC
TRBJ1-2 | many | - | TRBV27 | CASSLLQGLSYGYTF | TGTGCCAGCAGTTTACTGCAGGGACTAAGCTATGGCTACACCTTC
TRBJ2-7 | - | TRBD2 | TRBV7-3 | CASSLRTSGTYEQYF | TGTGCCAGCAGCTTACGGACTAGCGGCACCTACGAGCAGTACTTC
TRBJ2-1 | few | - | TRBV12-3/TRBV12-4 | CASSSSGLYNEQFF | TGTGCCAGCAGTTCAAGCGGCCTGTACAATGAGCAGTTCTTC
TRBJ2-1 | few | TRBD1 | TRBV24-1 | CATSAPVGQGISYNEQFF | TGTGCCACCAGTGCCCCCGTTGGACAGGGGATATCCTACAATGAGCAGTTCTTC
TRBJ1-2 | - | - | TRBV3-1 | CASSPGPANYGYTF | TGTGCCAGCAGCCCCGGCCCCGCTAACTATGGCTACACCTTC
TRBJ2-1 | - | - | TRBV4-1 | CASSQEGRTANEQFF | TGCGCCAGCAGCCAAGAAGGACGGACGGCAAATGAGCAGTTCTTC
TRBJ2-1 | few | - | TRBV6-6 | CATTTWASEQFF | TGTGCCACTACTACATGGGCCAGCGAGCAGTTCTTC
TRBJ2-1 | many | TRBD2 | TRBV6-5 | CASSVAGSPSSYNEQFF | TGTGCCAGCAGCGTAGCGGGATCACCGAGCTCCTACAATGAGCAGTTCTTC
TRBJ2-7 | many | TRBD1 | TRBV20-1 | CSARSGTGVYEQYF | TGCAGTGCTAGGTCCGGGACAGGGGTGTACGAGCAGTACTTC
TRBJ2-1 | few | - | TRBV6-2/TRBV6-3 | CASSRPGRGNEQFF | TGTGCCAGCAGCCGCCCCGGCAGGGGCAATGAGCAGTTCTTC
TRBJ2-1 | - | TRBD2 | TRBV12-5 | CASGSAQLAGPLYNEQFF | TGTGCTAGTGGTTCCGCCCAACTAGCGGGTCCGCTCTACAATGAGCAGTTCTTC
TRBJ2-3 | - | TRBD2 | TRBV6-5 | CASRIAGGLRGSTDTQYF | TGTGCCAGCAGAATAGCGGGAGGCCTGCGGGGGAGCACAGATACGCAGTATTTT
TRBJ1-1 | few | TRBD1 | TRBV5-1 | CASSSGTGNGGTEAFF | TGCGCCAGCAGCTCCGGGACAGGGAATGGTGGCACTGAAGCTTTCTTT
TRBJ2-7 | - | TRBD1 | TRBV14 | CASSLQSTGNEQYF | TGTGCCAGCAGCCTACAGTCGACAGGGAACGAGCAGTACTTC
TRBJ2-7 | many | - | TRBV7-2 | CASSFSGGGIYEQYF | TGTGCCAGCAGCTTCTCCGGAGGCGGGATCTACGAGCAGTACTTC
TRBJ2-7 | few | - | TRBV11-3 | CASSIELSYEQYF | TGTGCCAGCAGCATTGAACTCTCCTACGAGCAGTACTTC
TRBJ2-3 | many | TRBD2 | TRBV7-3 | CASSSGLAGPGDTQYF | TGTGCCAGCAGCTCGGGACTAGCGGGGCCTGGGGATACGCAGTATTTT
TRBJ2-1 | few | TRBD2 | TRBV3-1 | CASSQDVQASGRSEQFF | TGTGCCAGCAGCCAAGATGTACAGGCTAGCGGGAGGAGTGAGCAGTTCTTC
TRBJ2-1 | many | - | TRBV4-3 | CASSQEWSERHEQFF | TGCGCCAGCAGCCAAGAGTGGAGCGAAAGGCATGAGCAGTTCTTC
TRBJ2-1 | many | TRBD2 | TRBV7-9 | CASNIGLAGNNEQFF | TGTGCCAGCAACATAGGACTAGCGGGAAACAATGAGCAGTTCTTC
TRBJ2-1 | few | TRBD2 | TRBV24-1 | CATSEGPRGLEFF | TGTGCCACCAGTGAGGGTCCCCGGGGACTAGAGTTCTTC
TRBJ1-1 | - | - | TRBV29-1 | CSVEDQGSEAFF | TGCAGCGTTGAAGATCAAGGGAGTGAAGCTTTCTTT
TRBJ2-1 | few | - | TRBV6-2/TRBV6-3 | CASSYDSYNEQFF | TGTGCCAGCAGTTACGACTCATACAATGAGCAGTTCTTC
TRBJ2-7 | - | TRBD1 | TRBV10-3 | CATRLGQGFSYEQYF | TGTGCCACGCGGCTAGGACAGGGGTTTTCCTACGAGCAGTACTTC
TRBJ2-3 | few | TRBD1 | TRBV7-6 | CASSQGAFSTDTQYF | TGTGCCAGCAGCCAGGGGGCATTCAGCACAGATACGCAGTATTTT
TRBJ2-4 | many | TRBD2 | TRBV24-1 | CATSAPPGGGQDTNIQYF | TGTGCCACCAGTGCCCCCCCGGGGGGGGGGCAGGACACAAACATTCAGTACTTC
TRBJ1-4 | many | - | TRBV7-6 | CASSLVSGQANEKLFF | TGTGCCAGCAGCTTAGTATCGGGCCAGGCAAATGAAAAACTGTTTTTT
TRBJ2-5 | many | - | TRBV3-1 | CASSQGGPETQYF | TGTGCCAGCAGCCAAGGGGGGCCCGAGACCCAGTACTTC
TRBJ2-7 | many | - | TRBV6-5 | CATLRWGLTEGSYEQYF | TGTGCCACCCTTCGCTGGGGACTCACTGAGGGATCCTACGAGCAGTACTTC
TRBJ1-5 | many | - | TRBV20-1 | CSAAGWGGSNQPQHF | TGCAGTGCGGCCGGCTGGGGGGGGTCCAATCAGCCCCAGCATTTT